The T cell receptor beta chain under discussion was sequenced for a study of shared T cell receptors in the human thymus. TCRdb's table, derived via immunoSEQ multiplex PCR, lists solely in-frame clones and lacks some. The profile shows approximately 730,000 clones, 80% to 90% of them singletons. Per the germline V gene, CDR1 is LGHNA and CDR2 is YNFKEQ. The CDR3 sequence is 16 residues long. Trimming shortened V by 4 bases and J by 4 bases, and 19 bases separated the two germline ends. The same data also went into a second study, on human thymus T cells. From that study: Thymus was obtained from resections taken during corrective heart surgery. Unrelated people showed highly overlapping thymic repertoires, related research reported.

This sequence joins TRBV4-2 and TRBJ1-2; D is possibly TRBD1 (6 bases). This receptor was taken from a girl in the first two years of life with a congenital heart defect. The specimen sequenced was thymocytes. In DNA, the CDR3 is TGTGCCAGCAGCCTAAGTTACAGGGATGCTGGCTATGGCTACACCTTC. Protein: CASSLSYRDAGYGYTF.